This TCR beta chain was sequenced in a study of identical twins (dated by TCRdb to the mid-2010s). In terms of the full investigation: TCR alpha and beta repertoires from monozygotic twins, unrelated adults of various ages and cord blood were deep-sequenced to test whether fetal clonotypes persist. Replicate twin experiments were performed at different times using different library preparation protocols to rule out contamination. The paper's findings and limits, for the study overall: Zero-insertion analyses could be partly confounded by invariant T cells such as MAIT and iNKT, though diverse VJ usage argued against such confounding for most clonotypes. The excess sharing between twins in beta out-of-frame sequences was weaker because fewer shared sequences reduced the signal-to-noise ratio. Because the same donors could not be followed over many years, conclusions were based on cross-sectional statistical analysis. Fewer insertions were carried by abundant cord blood beta clonotypes, a similar but weaker trend appeared in young adult naive repertoires, and no such trend appeared in memory repertoires. Out-of-frame TCR alpha sequences shared between twins showed an excess of low generation-probability sequences compared with coincidental sharing between unrelated individuals. In monozygotic twins, out-of-frame TCR alpha sharing was systematically underestimated by recombination models, although the models agreed with sharing between unrelated individuals.

All donors were healthy Caucasians. Three pairs of female monozygotic twins, all aged roughly 18 to 29 years, were included in the twin cohort. CD4+ and CD8+ T cell populations were isolated with positive isolation kits from Invitrogen. This clonotype was observed many times. It has no known antigen specificity. Base qualities are not at hand, and no much larger clone is one base apart. Trimming at the junction amounts to 3 bases on V and 1 base on J, and the germline ends lie 9 bases apart. The germline V gene (reference sequence) provides CDR1 LGHDT and CDR2 YNNKEL. From the cysteine up to the phenylalanine, the CDR3 has a length of 15 residues. The entry retains the CDR3 DNA only, 45 bases that are in frame from base 1. To prepare the library, 5' RACE was applied. TCRdb lists the instrument as Illumina HiSeq 2000. A universal primer binding site was added through template switching, and the final cDNA carried a unique molecular identifier so that TCR cDNA molecules could be counted accurately. Specific primers in the conserved constant-segment region were used to synthesize first-strand cDNA for TCR alpha and beta chains. To control for contamination, each cDNA library was double barcoded with a SMART-Mk sample barcode plus Illumina barcodes. TruSeq adapter sequences and Illumina sample barcodes were added in two successive PCR steps. TCR alpha and beta cDNA libraries were sequenced on the Illumina HiSeq platform with custom primers. The authors' analysis ran thus. MiGEC processed the raw reads to extract unique molecular identifiers, while MiXCR was used to determine the CDR3 positions. Recombination models were inferred per individual with the repgenHMM and IGoR tools using an EM algorithm. Shared clonotype analysis was performed with the tcR package in R, normalizing sharing by the product of cloneset sizes. To study raw recombination without the effects of thymic and clonal selection, out-of-frame nonproductive sequences were analyzed. The public reads were reanalyzed by TCRdb: fastp trimming at Q25, MiXCR alignment, in-frame beta chains only. Entries that share a CDR3 protein sequence are merged under the most common genes and DNA. TCRdb, not the authors, supplied the V and J calls. A total of hundreds of thousands of distinct CDR3 sequences appear in this sample, roughly an eighth of them only once. Jointly, the top ten make up roughly 7% of the sample.

The sample also formed part of further work on yellow fever vaccine responses in identical twins. As the second study states: The T cell response to vaccination in identical twins was reported by the authors to appear partly convergent and partly personalized. The study precisely tracked vaccine-responding T cell clones in identical twins.

The sequence links TRBV3-1 to TRBJ2-2; a tentative D call is TRBD2 (6 bases match). The clonotype originates from a woman younger than 35 in good health. The sequencing sample was made of CD8+ T cells sorted from blood. The CDR3 corresponds to CASSQRDGNTGELFF. The nucleotide sequence reads as follows: TGTGCCAGCAGCCAGCGGGACGGGAACACCGGGGAGCTGTTTTTT.